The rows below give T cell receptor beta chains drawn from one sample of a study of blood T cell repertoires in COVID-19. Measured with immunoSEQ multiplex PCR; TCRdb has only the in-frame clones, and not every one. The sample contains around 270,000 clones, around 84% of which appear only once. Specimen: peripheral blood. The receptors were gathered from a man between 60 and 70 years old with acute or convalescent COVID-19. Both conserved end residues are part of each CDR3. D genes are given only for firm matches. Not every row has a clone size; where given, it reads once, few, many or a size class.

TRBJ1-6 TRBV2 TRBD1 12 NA TGTGCCACCGGGACAGATAATTCACCCCTCCACTTT CATGTDNSPLHF
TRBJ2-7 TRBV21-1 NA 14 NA TGTGCCAGCAGCAATCTAGCGGGAATCTACGAGCAGTACTTC CASSNLAGIYEQYF
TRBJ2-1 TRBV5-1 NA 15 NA TGCGCCAGCCTTCCCGGGACAAGCCCCTACAATGAGCAGTTCTTC CASLPGTSPYNEQFF
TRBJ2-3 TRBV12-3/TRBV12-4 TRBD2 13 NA TGTGCCAGCAGTTTAGCGCGGGAGGATACGCAGTATTTT CASSLAREDTQYF
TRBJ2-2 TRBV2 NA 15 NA TGTGCCAGCCAAAACAACAATGTGAACACCGGGGAGCTGTTTTTT CASQNNNVNTGELFF
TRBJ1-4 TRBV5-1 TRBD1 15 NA TGCGCCAGCAGCCCTGGACAGGGAACTAATGAAAAACTGTTTTTT CASSPGQGTNEKLFF
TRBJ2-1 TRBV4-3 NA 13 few TGCGCCAGCAGCCAAGATCGGGGAGAGCTCCAGTTCTTC CASSQDRGELQFF
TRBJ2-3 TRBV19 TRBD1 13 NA TGTGCCAGTATGGGACAGACACAGGGCACGCAGTATTTT CASMGQTQGTQYF
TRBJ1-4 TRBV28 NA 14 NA TGTGCCAGCAGTCTTACATGGGCCAATGAAAAACTGTTTTTT CASSLTWANEKLFF
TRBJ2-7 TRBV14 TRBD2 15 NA TGTGCCAGCAGCGAAAGGCTAGCGGAATTTTACGAGCAGTACTTC CASSERLAEFYEQYF
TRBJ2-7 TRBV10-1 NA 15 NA TGCGCCAGCAGTGACAGGTCGCGTGGGACTTACGAGCAGTACTTC CASSDRSRGTYEQYF
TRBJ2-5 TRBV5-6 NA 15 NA TGTGCCAGCAGCTTTGCGGGGACTCACCAAGAGACCCAGTACTTC CASSFAGTHQETQYF
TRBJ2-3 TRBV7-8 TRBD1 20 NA TGTGCCAGCAGCTTAGCGCTAATGAATGGAGTGACAGGGGGCTCAGATACGCAGTATTTT CASSLALMNGVTGGSDTQYF
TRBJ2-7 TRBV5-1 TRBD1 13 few TGCGCCAGCAGCTTGGGGGCAGGGGGCGAGCAGTACTTC CASSLGAGGEQYF
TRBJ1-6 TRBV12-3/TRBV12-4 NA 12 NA TGTGCCAGCAGTTTGCAGGCTGAACCCCTCCACTTT CASSLQAEPLHF
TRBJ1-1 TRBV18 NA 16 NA TGTGCCAGCTCATCGCAAGGGGGTGCCCCGAACACTGAAGCTTTCTTT CASSSQGGAPNTEAFF
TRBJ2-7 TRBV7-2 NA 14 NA TGTGCCAGCAGCAGTACGTGGACAGCCTACGAGCAGTACTTC CASSSTWTAYEQYF
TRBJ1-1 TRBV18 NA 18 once TGTGCCAGCTCACCACGGGTTGAGGGCGCCCTGGGAGATACTGAAGCTTTCTTT CASSPRVEGALGDTEAFF
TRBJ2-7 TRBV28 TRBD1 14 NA TGTGCCAGCAGTCGCAGGGGGCTCACCTACGAGCAGTACTTC CASSRRGLTYEQYF
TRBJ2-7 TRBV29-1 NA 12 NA TGCAGCGTTGTCCGGCAGGGCGACGAGCAGTACTTC CSVVRQGDEQYF
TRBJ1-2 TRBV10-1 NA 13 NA TGCGCCAGCAATCAGGGGTTAGGCTATGGCTACACCTTC CASNQGLGYGYTF
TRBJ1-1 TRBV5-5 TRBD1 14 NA TGTGCCAGCCGCCTACAGGGGGCAGGGTCTGAAGCTTTCTTT CASRLQGAGSEAFF
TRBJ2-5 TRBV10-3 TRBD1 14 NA TGTGCCACTTTACAGGGGGCGGCCCAAGAGACCCAGTACTTC CATLQGAAQETQYF
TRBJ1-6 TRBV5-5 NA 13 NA TGTGCCAGCAGGGACAGCAGGAATTCACCCCTCCACTTT CASRDSRNSPLHF
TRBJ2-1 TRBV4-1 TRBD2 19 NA TGCGCCAGCAGCCACCGACGGATTTCCGGGACTAGCGGGTTCGATGAGCAGTTCTTC CASSHRRISGTSGFDEQFF
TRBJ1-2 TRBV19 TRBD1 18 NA TGTGCCAGTAGTATGGGCCCCCCGCGGGACAGGATGGGTGGTGGCTACACCTTC CASSMGPPRDRMGGGYTF
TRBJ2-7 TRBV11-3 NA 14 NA TGTGCCAGCAGCGATACGACAGTCTCCTACGAGCAGTACTTC CASSDTTVSYEQYF
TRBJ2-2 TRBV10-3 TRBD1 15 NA TGTGCCATCAGGGGCCAGGGGGCGAACACCGGGGAGCTGTTTTTT CAIRGQGANTGELFF
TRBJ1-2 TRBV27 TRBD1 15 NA TGTGCCAGCAGTTCGCCGGACAGGGCAAACTATGGCTACACCTTC CASSSPDRANYGYTF
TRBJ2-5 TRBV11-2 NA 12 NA TGTGCCAGCAGCTTAGATTACGGGAGTCAGTACTTC CASSLDYGSQYF
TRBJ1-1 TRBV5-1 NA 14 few TGCGCCAGCAGCCAAAAACAGGTGAACACTGAAGCTTTCTTT CASSQKQVNTEAFF
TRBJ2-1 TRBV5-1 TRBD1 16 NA TGCGCCAGCAGCTTGAGGACAGGGGGAGTCTACAATGAGCAGTTCTTC CASSLRTGGVYNEQFF
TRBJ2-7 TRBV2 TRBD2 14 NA TGTGCCAGCAGTGAGGCAGCGGGACCCTACGAGCAGTACTTC CASSEAAGPYEQYF
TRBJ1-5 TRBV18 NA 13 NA TGTGCCAGCTCACCATATAGCAATCAGCCCCAGCATTTT CASSPYSNQPQHF
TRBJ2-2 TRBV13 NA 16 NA TGTGCCAGCAGCCCCCCGACTAGGGTGAACACCGGGGAGCTGTTTTTT CASSPPTRVNTGELFF
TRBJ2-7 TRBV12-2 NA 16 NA TGTGCAAGTCGCGACGGGACATCCATCGGGTCCTACGAGCAGTACTTC CASRDGTSIGSYEQYF
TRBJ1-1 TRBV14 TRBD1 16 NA TGTGCCAGCAGTCATCGTCCCAGGGGGCCGGCCACTGAAGCTTTCTTT CASSHRPRGPATEAFF